Below are 24 T cell receptor beta chains sequenced from a single sample in a study of lymphopenia after photon versus proton radiotherapy. Generated by immunoSEQ multiplex PCR, the TCRdb table keeps only in-frame clones and is missing some. The table records 77,000 or so clones, more than 70% of them present only once. Sequencing was performed on peripheral blood, taken from a patient treated with proton-based radiotherapy. These receptors were taken from a man in his 60s with pancreatic cancer.

This chain connects TRBV5-1 to TRBJ1-4; D not certain. The CDR3 covers 16 residues. V shed 4 bases and J shed 7 bases, with 20 bases lying between them. Germline V gene data show CDR1 as SGHRS and CDR2 as YFSETQ. The CDR3 coding sequence is TGCGCCAGCAGCCCCCTCCTGGGGAACACGTTTGAAAAACTGTTTTTT. Residues: CASSPLLGNTFEKLFF.

The table lists this clone with a few counts. The CDR3 loop is CASSMGQGGRGTEAFF. In DNA, the CDR3 is TGTGCCAGTAGTATGGGACAGGGCGGTCGGGGCACTGAAGCTTTCTTT. The genes are TRBV19 and TRBJ1-1; 9 bases match TRBD1. From germline, CDR1 is LNHDA and CDR2 SQIVND (reference sequence). Trimming took 3 bases from V and 4 from J; bases not matched to a gene: 9. This CDR3 spans 16 amino acids. The full variable domain, its missing parts supplied by reference TRBV19 and TRBJ1-1, is DGGITQSPKYLFRKEGQNVTLSCEQNLNHDAMYWYRQDPGQGLRLIYYSQIVNDFQKGDIAEGYSVSREKKESFPLTVTSAQKNPTAFYLCASSMGQGGRGTEAFFGQGTRLTVV.

The chain combines TRBV11-2 with TRBJ2-3; 8 nucleotides line up with TRBD1. Per germline, CDR1 SGHAT and CDR2 FQNNGV. This CDR3 is 14 amino acids long. The V and J ends lost 3 bases and 7 bases, in that order; junction bases with no gene match: 6. In DNA form, the CDR3 reads TGTGCCAGCAGCTTCGGGACAGGCTTAAATACGCAGTATTTT. This gives the protein CASSFGTGLNTQYF. Full variable domain (missing parts from reference TRBV11-2 and TRBJ2-3): EAGVAQSPRYKIIEKRQSVAFWCNPISGHATLYWYQQILGQGPKLLIQFQNNGVVDDSQLPKDRFSAERLKGVDSTLKIQPAKLEDSAVYLCASSFGTGLNTQYFGPGTRLTVL.

V gene TRBV2 combines with J gene TRBJ2-1; TRBD2 agrees at 7 bases. The CDR3 has 15 amino acids. V shed 8 bases, J shed 0 bases, and the junction held 7 bases outside the gene matches. CDR1 is SNHLY, CDR2 FYNNEI, per germline. The CDR3 loop is CASSTAGVSYNEQFF. In nucleotides, the CDR3 is TGTGCCAGCTCAACCGCGGGGGTCTCCTACAATGAGCAGTTCTTC. Together with reference TRBV2 and TRBJ2-1, the CDR3 gives the full variable domain: EPEVTQTPSHQVTQMGQEVILRCVPISNHLYFYWYRQILGQKVEFLVSFYNNEISEKSEIFDDQFSVERPDGSNFTLKIRSTKLEDSAMYFCASSTAGVSYNEQFFGPGTRLTVL.

This rearrangement joins TRBV28 to TRBJ2-7; D perhaps matches TRBD2 (5 bases). The V end lost 7 bases, the J end lost 6 bases, and 22 bases lay between the germline ends. The CDR3 has 15 amino acids. CDR1 is MDHEN and CDR2 is SYDVKM in the germline V gene. In DNA form, the CDR3 reads TGTGCCAGCATCACTCTTGAGGGTCCTACGTCCGAGCAGTACTTC. Its protein is CASITLEGPTSEQYF.

The table lists this clone with a few counts. The V call is TRBV7-9, the J call TRBJ2-1; tentative D call: TRBD1 (7 bases). From germline, CDR1 is SEHNR and CDR2 FQNEAQ (reference sequence). Trimming left V 1 base short and J 6 bases short, with 19 bases between. CDR3 length: 17 residues. CDR3 region: CASSLGRWRQGGNEQFF. CDR3 nucleotides: TGTGCCAGCAGCTTAGGACGATGGAGACAGGGAGGCAATGAGCAGTTCTTC. Full variable domain (remainder filled in from reference TRBV7-9 and TRBJ2-1): DTGVSQNPRHKITKRGQNVTFRCDPISEHNRLYWYRQTLGQGPEFLTYFQNEAQLEKSRLLSDRFSAERPKGSFSTLEIQRTEQGDSAMYLCASSLGRWRQGGNEQFFGPGTRLTVL.

The chain uses TRBV10-2 and TRBJ1-1; D is unresolved. The CDR3 consists of 13 residues. Germline CDR1 is WSHSY and CDR2 is SAAADI. Deletions cut 2 bases from V and 5 bases from J, with 9 bases between. The CDR3 here is CASSEGRRTEAFF. CDR3 coding DNA: TGCGCCAGCAGTGAGGGACGGAGGACTGAAGCTTTCTTT.

The V and J genes are TRBV5-1 and TRBJ2-2, with D unclear. The CDR3 has 12 residues. V lost 0 bases and J 6 bases, leaving 3 bases between the germline ends. Germline CDR1 reads SGHRS; CDR2 reads YFSETQ. The CDR3 loop is CASSLVSGELFF. CDR3 nucleotides: TGCGCCAGCAGCTTGGTATCCGGGGAGCTGTTTTTT.

By sample fraction, this clone is medium-sized (0.01 to 0.1%). The V gene is TRBV29-1, the J gene TRBJ2-7; D may be TRBD1 or TRBD2 (6 bases each). V was pared by 4 bases and J by 6 bases, with 10 bases between. The germline gives CDR1 SQVTM, CDR2 ANQGSEA. The length of the CDR3 is 11 residues. CDR3 sequence reads: CSVVKGGEQYF. Here the CDR3 DNA reads TGCAGCGTTGTTAAGGGGGGCGAGCAGTACTTC.

The chain links TRBV6-1 to TRBJ1-5, with D uncertain. The germline gives CDR1 MNHNS, CDR2 SASEGT. The CDR3 spans 16 residues. V lost 0 bases, J lost 0 bases, and 9 bases lay in between. The CDR3 bases are TGTGCCAGCAGTGAAGCGCTAGGGTCTAGCAATCAGCCCCAGCATTTT. Its translation: CASSEALGSSNQPQHF.

This chain uses TRBV29-1 with TRBJ1-1; a possible D gene is TRBD1 (6 bases). There are 12 residues in the CDR3. CDR1 and CDR2 (germline): SQVTM, ANQGSEA. With 4 bases removed from V and 1 base from J, the gap between germline ends came to 7 bases. The CDR3 region is CSVGQANTEAFF. CDR3 DNA: TGCAGCGTTGGACAGGCGAACACTGAAGCTTTCTTT. Filled out from reference TRBV29-1 and TRBJ1-1, the complete variable domain reads SAVISQKPSRDICQRGTSLTIQCQVDSQVTMMFWYRQQPGQSLTLIATANQGSEATYESGFVIDKFPISRPNLTFSTLTVSNMSPEDSSIYLCSVGQANTEAFFGQGTRLTVV.

The genes are TRBV7-2 and TRBJ2-7; no clear D gene. Between the trimmed V and J ends, which lost 3 bases and 4 bases, there was a span of 7 bases. The CDR3 has 12 amino acids. Germline V gives CDR1 SGHTA, CDR2 FQGNSA. The CDR3 sequence is CASSFLGYEQYF. CDR3 nucleotide sequence: TGTGCCAGCAGCTTCCTAGGTTACGAGCAGTACTTC.

The V gene is TRBV18, the J gene TRBJ1-4; the D is unclear. Per germline, CDR1 KGHSH and CDR2 LQKENI. Trimming took 2 bases from V and 7 from J, leaving 17 bases between them. CDR3 length equals 16 residues. In nucleotides, the CDR3 is TGTGCCAGCTCACCAGGTCCGAATCTCGCAGCTGAAAAACTGTTTTTT. This codes for CASSPGPNLAAEKLFF.

This clone was seen a few times. This rearrangement joins TRBV5-1 to TRBJ2-2; 12 bases are shared with TRBD2. This CDR3 spans 15 amino acids. Germline CDR1 and CDR2: SGHRS and YFSETQ. V trimming: 7 bases; J trimming: 10 bases; junction bases outside the gene matches: 11. The CDR3 is CASALRTSGIVELFF. CDR3 in DNA: TGCGCCAGCGCCCTGCGGACTAGCGGGATCGTGGAGCTGTTTTTT.

The chain is built from TRBV2 and TRBJ2-1; D might be TRBD2 (6 bases). Trimming took off 1 base at V and 4 bases at J, with 11 bases between the two ends. The CDR3 length is 15 residues. From germline, CDR1 is SNHLY and CDR2 FYNNEI. The CDR3 is CASSEVAAKYNEQFF. Written as DNA, the CDR3 is TGTGCCAGCAGTGAAGTAGCGGCCAAATACAATGAGCAGTTCTTC.

This rearrangement joins TRBV15 to TRBJ2-2; tentatively, D is TRBD1 (5 bases). Trimming left V 5 bases short and J 4 bases short, with 11 bases between. Germline V gene data show CDR1 as LNHNV and CDR2 as YYDKDF (reference sequence). This CDR3 spans 14 amino acids. CDR3 sequence: CATSVAGSTGELFF. Written as DNA, the CDR3 is TGTGCCACCAGCGTGGCAGGGTCCACCGGGGAGCTGTTTTTT.

The rearrangement links TRBV25-1 to TRBJ2-3; no definite D call. V was shortened by 7 bases and J by 1 base, with 9 bases between the two germline ends. This CDR3 has 13 residues. CDR1 is MGHDK and CDR2 is SYGVNS in the germline V gene. CDR3 in amino acids: CASTRWGTDTQYF. The CDR3 DNA reads as TGTGCCAGCACCCGATGGGGCACAGATACGCAGTATTTT.

For the CDR3, the DNA is TGTGCCAGCAACGATCACGGAGTTTCCACAGATACGCAGTATTTT. Translated, it gives CASNDHGVSTDTQYF. The genes are TRBV16 and TRBJ2-3, with D unclear. The CDR3 extends over 15 amino acids. Trimming pared 7 bases from V and 2 bases from J, leaving 16 bases between. Germline lookup yields CDR1 KGHSY and CDR2 FQNENV.

This chain links TRBV7-9 with TRBJ2-5, with TRBD1 matching over 8 bases. Germline V gives CDR1 SEHNR, CDR2 FQNEAQ (reference sequence). The CDR3 covers 13 residues. After removal of 5 bases from V and 2 bases from J, the junction contained 1 base not matched to a gene. The CDR3 bases are TGTGCCAGCAGCACAGGGGGGCAAGAGACCCAGTACTTC. Encoded protein: CASSTGGQETQYF.

This clone was counted a few times. The chain uses TRBV5-1 and TRBJ2-7; TRBD1 aligns across 11 bases. This CDR3 contains 14 residues. The germline V gene has CDR1 SGHRS and CDR2 YFSETQ. Germline trimming cut 5 bases from V and 5 bases from J; bases unmatched to any gene: 6. The CDR3 DNA reads as TGCGCCAGCAGACTCGGACAGGGGGCCCACGAGCAGTACTTC. Amino acids: CASRLGQGAHEQYF.

This rearrangement joins TRBV30 to TRBJ2-7, with D uncertain. The V gene lost 1 base and the J gene lost 1 base, with 5 bases spanning the gap. This CDR3 is built from 12 residues. The germline V gene encodes CDR1 GTSNPN and CDR2 SVGIG (reference sequence). The CDR3 loop is CAWSGGSYEQYF. As DNA, the CDR3 is TGTGCCTGGAGTGGTGGGTCCTACGAGCAGTACTTC.

This chain links TRBV29-1 with TRBJ2-1; 8 nucleotides agree with TRBD2. This CDR3 comprises 14 residues. CDR1 and CDR2 from the germline V gene are SQVTM and ANQGSEA. The ends lost 3 bases at V and 7 bases at J; junction bases unmatched: 8. CDR3 nucleotide sequence: TGCAGCGTTGACACACTAGCGGTACGGAATGAGCAGTTCTTC. Its protein product is CSVDTLAVRNEQFF.

V usage is TRBV18 and J usage is TRBJ2-1; 8 bases map to TRBD2. V shed 4 bases and J 3 bases; nucleotides not matched to a gene: 2. The germline CDR1 and CDR2 sequences are KGHSH and LQKENI. This CDR3 contains 14 residues. The CDR3 protein is CASSRTSNYNEQFF. The DNA of the CDR3 is TGTGCCAGCTCACGGACTAGCAACTACAATGAGCAGTTCTTC. The entire variable domain, with the rest obtained from reference TRBV18 and TRBJ2-1, is as follows: NAGVMQNPRHLVRRRGQEARLRCSPMKGHSHVYWYRQLPEEGLKFMVYLQKENIIDESGMPKERFSAEFPKEGPSILRIQQVVRGDSAAYFCASSRTSNYNEQFFGPGTRLTVL.

The chain couples TRBV30 to TRBJ1-1; D is unresolved. There are 14 residues in the CDR3. Trimming took off 2 bases at V and 4 bases at J, with 14 bases between the two ends. In germline, CDR1 is GTSNPN, CDR2 SVGIG (reference sequence). This CDR3 reads CAWSRRRYGTEAFF. The CDR3 DNA sequence: TGTGCCTGGAGTAGAAGACGATATGGCACTGAAGCTTTCTTT.